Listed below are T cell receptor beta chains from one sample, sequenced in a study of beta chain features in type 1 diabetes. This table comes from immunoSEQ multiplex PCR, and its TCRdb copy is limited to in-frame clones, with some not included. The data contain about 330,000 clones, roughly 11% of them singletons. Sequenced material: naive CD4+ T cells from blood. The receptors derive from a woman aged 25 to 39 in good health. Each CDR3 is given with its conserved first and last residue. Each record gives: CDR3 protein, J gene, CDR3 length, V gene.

CDR3aa: CASSWGTGPPNEQFF
j_gene: TRBJ2-1
len: 15
v_gene: TRBV6-5

CDR3aa: CASGRLETQYF
j_gene: TRBJ2-5
len: 11
v_gene: TRBV28

CDR3aa: CSVADSSGNTIYF
j_gene: TRBJ1-3
len: 13
v_gene: TRBV29-1

CDR3aa: CASSSEPYEQYF
j_gene: TRBJ2-7
len: 12
v_gene: TRBV5-1

CDR3aa: CATEPSSGVNEQFF
j_gene: TRBJ2-1
len: 14
v_gene: TRBV7-2

CDR3aa: CASTPWGGKETQYF
j_gene: TRBJ2-5
len: 14
v_gene: TRBV6-5

CDR3aa: CASIDRANTEAFF
j_gene: TRBJ1-1
len: 13
v_gene: TRBV25-1

CDR3aa: CASSLDRGLNEQFF
j_gene: TRBJ2-1
len: 14
v_gene: TRBV18

CDR3aa: CASSFRDSRRTQYF
j_gene: TRBJ2-5
len: 14
v_gene: TRBV5-5

CDR3aa: CASSQSQGLIQYF
j_gene: TRBJ2-4
len: 13
v_gene: TRBV14

CDR3aa: CASSLGTGGPNQETQYF
j_gene: TRBJ2-5
len: 17
v_gene: TRBV5-1

CDR3aa: CAWSVGLQGIEKLFF
j_gene: TRBJ1-4
len: 15
v_gene: TRBV30

CDR3aa: CSAVTSPNQFF
j_gene: TRBJ2-1
len: 11
v_gene: TRBV20-1

CDR3aa: CASSEAFSGHSNQPQHF
j_gene: TRBJ1-5
len: 17
v_gene: TRBV6-1

CDR3aa: CASSGGQYSYEQYF
j_gene: TRBJ2-7
len: 14
v_gene: TRBV18

CDR3aa: CASSIRTSYNEQFF
j_gene: TRBJ2-1
len: 14
v_gene: TRBV28

CDR3aa: CASSLASQNQPQHF
j_gene: TRBJ1-5
len: 14
v_gene: TRBV7-2

CDR3aa: CASSTRDNQPQHF
j_gene: TRBJ1-5
len: 13
v_gene: TRBV7-2

CDR3aa: CASSEVRLAAYNEQFF
j_gene: TRBJ2-1
len: 16
v_gene: TRBV2

CDR3aa: CASSPAGGVETQYF
j_gene: TRBJ2-5
len: 14
v_gene: TRBV7-2

CDR3aa: CASSSPADNQPQHF
j_gene: TRBJ1-5
len: 14
v_gene: TRBV28

CDR3aa: CASSTGDTQSSYEQYF
j_gene: TRBJ2-7
len: 16
v_gene: TRBV5-1

CDR3aa: CASSSDRGPGELFF
j_gene: TRBJ2-2
len: 14
v_gene: TRBV7-2

CDR3aa: CAISGPGKGITDTQYF
j_gene: TRBJ2-3
len: 16
v_gene: TRBV10-3

CDR3aa: CSTPPGGRSQETQYF
j_gene: TRBJ2-5
len: 15
v_gene: TRBV29-1

CDR3aa: CASIFVLEAFF
j_gene: TRBJ1-1
len: 11
v_gene: TRBV28

CDR3aa: CAWTRRTANYGYTF
j_gene: TRBJ1-2
len: 14
v_gene: TRBV30

CDR3aa: CASSQVLAGVGEQFF
j_gene: TRBJ2-1
len: 15
v_gene: TRBV4-3

CDR3aa: CASTAGTSAYEQYF
j_gene: TRBJ2-7
len: 14
v_gene: TRBV19

CDR3aa: CASSQGLSETQYF
j_gene: TRBJ2-5
len: 13
v_gene: TRBV4-3

CDR3aa: CAWSPQGGTEAFF
j_gene: TRBJ1-1
len: 13
v_gene: TRBV30

CDR3aa: CASSLARIPTGELFF
j_gene: TRBJ2-2
len: 15
v_gene: TRBV11-2

CDR3aa: CASRVTSGSGNEQFF
j_gene: TRBJ2-1
len: 15
v_gene: TRBV6-4

CDR3aa: CASSFLLEQYF
j_gene: TRBJ2-7
len: 11
v_gene: TRBV7-2

CDR3aa: CASSLNLKGQSYEQYF
j_gene: TRBJ2-7
len: 16
v_gene: TRBV27

CDR3aa: CASSSGEANVLTF
j_gene: TRBJ2-6
len: 13
v_gene: TRBV11-3

CDR3aa: CASTLFNEQFF
j_gene: TRBJ2-1
len: 11
v_gene: TRBV27

CDR3aa: CASSWGRGTEQFF
j_gene: TRBJ2-1
len: 13
v_gene: TRBV5-1

CDR3aa: CATSTPLGRETDNEQFF
j_gene: TRBJ2-1
len: 17
v_gene: TRBV15

CDR3aa: CASSRNGGYNEQFF
j_gene: TRBJ2-1
len: 14
v_gene: TRBV11-2

CDR3aa: CASSPLGGEQFF
j_gene: TRBJ2-1
len: 12
v_gene: TRBV7-2

CDR3aa: CATSSPGRAFNEQFF
j_gene: TRBJ2-1
len: 15
v_gene: TRBV15

CDR3aa: CASSRQGAGDIQYF
j_gene: TRBJ2-4
len: 14
v_gene: TRBV19

CDR3aa: CASSLGASGGTYEQYF
j_gene: TRBJ2-7
len: 16
v_gene: TRBV5-4

CDR3aa: CASSPGQGGETQYF
j_gene: TRBJ2-5
len: 14
v_gene: TRBV7-2

CDR3aa: CASSLEGAAYEQYF
j_gene: TRBJ2-7
len: 14
v_gene: TRBV27

CDR3aa: CASSSDSNTQETQYF
j_gene: TRBJ2-5
len: 15
v_gene: TRBV27

CDR3aa: CASSSGQPYEQYF
j_gene: TRBJ2-7
len: 13
v_gene: TRBV28

CDR3aa: CASSLVSNEQFF
j_gene: TRBJ2-1
len: 12
v_gene: TRBV7-9

CDR3aa: CASSLGGGRGRNEQFF
j_gene: TRBJ2-1
len: 16
v_gene: TRBV7-6

CDR3aa: CASSKGQGLSGETQYF
j_gene: TRBJ2-5
len: 16
v_gene: TRBV21-1

CDR3aa: CASSLWAGEYYGYTF
j_gene: TRBJ1-2
len: 15
v_gene: TRBV27

CDR3aa: CASSSPGTGGGGQYF
j_gene: TRBJ2-7
len: 15
v_gene: TRBV28

CDR3aa: CASSVRWGQESWGTQYF
j_gene: TRBJ2-5
len: 17
v_gene: TRBV5-1

CDR3aa: CASSLAGLAGNEQFF
j_gene: TRBJ2-1
len: 15
v_gene: TRBV5-4

CDR3aa: CASSSLSGSYEQYF
j_gene: TRBJ2-7
len: 14
v_gene: TRBV6-5